Each of the 26 T cell receptor beta chains below was sequenced from the same sample in a study of post-analysis software for immune sequencing data. Unique molecular identifiers featured in each of the TCR beta cDNA libraries. TCRdb ran MiXCR on the PCR reads and lists one entry per CDR3 protein. The sample lists 400,000 to 500,000 distinct CDR3 sequences; 30% to 40% were seen once. Their cognate antigens are unknown. Study outcomes and limitations: With TRBV5-6, TRBV5-1 and TRBV20-1 included, about 5 TRBV segments were more frequent in patients than in controls.

Sequencing input: blood. All receptors derive from a girl aged 2-15 years with multiple sclerosis.

Only a few counts were recorded for this clonotype. The chain uses TRBV27 and TRBJ2-7; weak D call: TRBD1 (6 bases). The germline V gene has CDR1 MNHEY and CDR2 SMNVEV (reference sequence). V lost 5 bases, J lost 3 bases, and 14 bases lay in between. This CDR3 has 14 residues. The CDR3 DNA is TGTGCCAGCAGTATACAAGACAGGTTCTACGAGCAGTACTTC. Protein product: CASSIQDRFYEQYF.

This clonotype was counted a few times. This chain links TRBV9 with TRBJ2-4; TRBD1 agrees at 12 bases. The CDR3 sequence is 15 residues long. The germline V gene has CDR1 SGDLS and CDR2 YYNGEE. After removal of 3 bases from V and 13 bases from J, the junction contained 11 bases not matched to a gene. For the CDR3, the DNA is TGTGCCAGCAGCGCCACGGGACAGGGGGCGCGGGAGCAGTACTTC. Protein sequence: CASSATGQGAREQYF. The complete variable domain, with remaining parts taken from reference TRBV9 and TRBJ2-4, reads DSGVTQTPKHLITATGQRVTLRCSPRSGDLSVYWYQQSLDQGLQFLIQYYNGEERAKGNILERFSAQQFPDLHSELNLSSLELGDSALYFCASSATGQGAREQYFGAGTRLSVL.

The V gene is TRBV20-1, the J gene TRBJ1-2; possibly TRBD1 for D (6 bases). This CDR3 spans 14 amino acids. Trimming took off 6 bases at V and 4 bases at J, with 18 bases between the two ends. The V gene's germline CDR1 is DFQATT and CDR2 SNEGSKA (reference sequence). The CDR3 region is CSAPDSGTIYGYTF. The CDR3 DNA sequence: TGCAGTGCCCCGGACAGTGGGACCATCTATGGCTACACCTTC.

V gene TRBV5-1 combines with J gene TRBJ1-2; 8 bases match TRBD1. The V gene end was trimmed by 0 bases and the J gene end by 2 bases; junction bases not matched to a gene: 9. CDR1 SGHRS and CDR2 YFSETQ come from the germline V gene. This CDR3 has 17 residues. The CDR3: CASSLARTGLTNYGYTF. CDR3 coding DNA: TGCGCCAGCAGCTTGGCCCGGACAGGGCTAACAAACTATGGCTACACCTTC.

In DNA form, the CDR3 reads TGTGCCACCAGTGATTTGCACGGTAGCGGGATCTACGAGCAGTACTTC. Its protein product is CATSDLHGSGIYEQYF. The V gene is TRBV24-1, the J gene TRBJ2-5, with 8 bases identical to TRBD2. The end of the DNA aligns better with TRBJ2-7, so the J call may be wrong. In germline, CDR1 is KGHDR, CDR2 SFDVKD. This CDR3 spans 16 amino acids.

The table lists this clonotype with a few counts. This chain connects TRBV4-1 to TRBJ2-7; 12 nucleotides match TRBD1. The CDR3 runs to 16 residues. Germline V gives CDR1 MGHRA, CDR2 YSYEKL. The trim removed 4 bases at V and 3 bases at J, leaving 7 bases unmatched. The CDR3 coding sequence is TGCGCCAGCAGCCTACTGGGACAGGGGGCGTTCTACGAGCAGTACTTC. Its translation is CASSLLGQGAFYEQYF.

The DNA for the CDR3 is TGCAGTGCTAGAGTCTCCCGGGGAGGTGGGGACTACAATGAGCAGTTCTTC. It specifies CSARVSRGGGDYNEQFF. V gene TRBV20-1 combines with J gene TRBJ2-1; possible D gene TRBD2, 6 bases. V was shortened by 1 base and J by 3 bases, with 19 bases between the two germline ends. The CDR3 sequence is 17 residues long. Per germline, CDR1 DFQATT and CDR2 SNEGSKA (reference sequence).

In this sample, this clonotype turned up a few times. The V and J genes are TRBV2 and TRBJ2-2; D perhaps matches TRBD1 (5 bases). Germline V CDR1 and CDR2: SNHLY, FYNNEI. V was cut by 4 bases and J by 1 base, with 10 bases left in between. The CDR3 covers 15 residues. This chain's CDR3 is CASSGQGWNTGELFF. The CDR3 bases are TGTGCCAGCAGTGGGCAGGGTTGGAACACCGGGGAGCTGTTTTTT.

This rearrangement joins TRBV2 to TRBJ1-5; 9 bases are a match to TRBD1. The CDR3 contains 14 residues. The germline V gene has CDR1 SNHLY and CDR2 FYNNEI. The V and J ends lost 7 bases and 7 bases, in that order; junction bases with no gene match: 8. CDR3 DNA: TGTGCCAGCACTGGGACAGGGTGGAAACAGCCCCAGCATTTT. It yields the protein CASTGTGWKQPQHF.

Only a few counts were recorded for this clonotype. V gene TRBV11-2 combines with J gene TRBJ1-1; D not resolved. Per germline, CDR1 SGHAT and CDR2 FQNNGV. V was shortened by 2 bases and J by 11 bases, with 12 bases between the two germline ends. The CDR3 has 12 amino acids. DNA of the CDR3: TGTGCCAGCAGCTTACAATTGTGGAGGGCTTTCTTT. Amino acids: CASSLQLWRAFF.

The chain links TRBV7-9 to TRBJ1-2; unclear D gene. This CDR3 is built from 15 residues. Germline lookup yields CDR1 SEHNR and CDR2 FQNEAQ (reference sequence). V was trimmed by 5 bases and J by 4 bases, leaving 17 bases between them. The DNA of the CDR3 is TGTGCCAGCAGCCCACGAGGCTTTCGCGGCTATGGCTACACCTTC. It specifies CASSPRGFRGYGYTF.

The gene calls are TRBV7-8 and TRBJ1-4, with D unclear. This CDR3 region has 14 residues. V lost 5 bases to trimming and J lost 8 bases, with 15 bases between them. Per the germline V gene, CDR1 is SGHVS and CDR2 is FQNEAQ. Here the CDR3 DNA reads TGTGCCAGCAGCCCACAGCTACTCGAGGAAAAACTGTTTTTT. Residues: CASSPQLLEEKLFF.

The chain is built from TRBV4-2 and TRBJ1-2, with no clear D. Trimming removed 0 bases at V and 6 bases at J, with 14 bases between. Per germline, CDR1 LGHNA and CDR2 YNFKEQ. This CDR3 region has 15 residues. The CDR3 DNA is TGTGCCAGCAGCCAAGAAAGGTCGCCCGGGCATGGCTACACCTTC. This gives the protein CASSQERSPGHGYTF.

The chain links TRBV5-1 to TRBJ2-7; D unresolved. Germline V gene data show CDR1 as SGHRS and CDR2 as YFSETQ. This CDR3 contains 14 residues. Trimming cost V 1 base and J 1 base, with 9 bases left between them. CDR3 DNA sequence: TGCGCCAGCAGCTTGTTAAGAGGATCCTACGAGCAGTACTTC. Translating gives CASSLLRGSYEQYF.

V gene TRBV13 combines with J gene TRBJ1-2, with 7 bases identical to TRBD1. The ends lost 5 bases at V and 6 bases at J; junction bases unmatched: 15. This CDR3 region has 16 residues. Germline loops: CDR1 PRHDT, CDR2 FYEKMQ (reference sequence). For the CDR3, the DNA is TGTGCCAGCAGCCAACAGCCTACGACAGGGTGGAATGGCTACACCTTC. This translates into CASSQQPTTGWNGYTF.

The chain employs TRBV9 and TRBJ2-1, with 11 bases fitting TRBD1. CDR1 and CDR2 from the germline V gene are SGDLS and YYNGEE. This CDR3 region has 14 residues. V shed 0 bases and J 12 bases; nucleotides not matched to a gene: 5. CDR3 nucleotide sequence: TGTGCCAGCAGCGTAGCCCTGGGGACAGGGGGGCAGTTCTTC. Translation: CASSVALGTGGQFF.

This chain connects TRBV6-1 to TRBJ2-7; 7 positions match TRBD2. The CDR3 consists of 12 residues. Trimming took 7 bases from V and 1 from J; bases not matched to a gene: 1. The germline CDR1 and CDR2 sequences are MNHNS and SASEGT. For the CDR3, the DNA is TGTGCCAGCACCGGGGGGTCCTACGAGCAGTACTTC. This sequence encodes CASTGGSYEQYF.

J is TRBJ1-2 and V is TRBV6-5, with 12 bases fitting TRBD1. The junction had 8 bases not matched to a gene; V was cut back by 2 bases and J by 4 bases. The CDR3 totals 17 residues. CDR1 is MNHEY, CDR2 SVGAGI, per germline. DNA of the CDR3: TGTGCCAGCAGTTACGGTCGACCGGGACAGGGGGCCTATGGCTACACCTTC. It specifies CASSYGRPGQGAYGYTF.

V and J are TRBV6-5 and TRBJ2-3; 11 bases are shared with TRBD1. The V and J ends lost 4 bases and 0 bases, in that order; junction bases with no gene match: 3. Germline V gene sequence: CDR1 MNHEY, CDR2 SVGAGI. This CDR3 has 16 residues. For the CDR3, the DNA is TGTGCCAGCAGTTGGACAGGGGGCAGCAGCACAGATACGCAGTATTTT. Amino acid sequence: CASSWTGGSSTDTQYF.

This clonotype was detected only once. The chain combines TRBV28 with TRBJ2-3, with 8 bases lining up with TRBD1. The CDR3 extends over 17 amino acids. V gave up 2 bases and J gave up 5 bases; unmatched junction bases: 12. Germline CDR1 reads MDHEN; CDR2 reads SYDVKM. CDR3 in amino acids: CASSLRAGQGHIDTQYF. CDR3 DNA sequence: TGTGCCAGCAGTTTAAGAGCCGGACAGGGACACATAGATACGCAGTATTTT.

Only a few counts were recorded for this clonotype. CDR3 nucleotides: TGCAGCGTTGCTTCAGCCCTCACAGATACGCAGTATTTT. This translates into CSVASALTDTQYF. The chain uses TRBV29-1 and TRBJ2-3; D gene ambiguous. The CDR3 spans 13 residues. The V gene lost 4 bases and the J gene lost 2 bases, with 10 bases spanning the gap. Germline values: CDR1 SQVTM, CDR2 ANQGSEA.

The CDR3 bases are TGCAGTGCTAGAGAAACAGGGGTTTCCTACGAGCAGTACTTC. Its translation is CSARETGVSYEQYF. The chain couples TRBV20-1 to TRBJ2-7; 7 nucleotides line up with TRBD1. Unmatched junction bases numbered 3, after V lost 0 bases and J lost 1 base. The CDR3 contains 14 residues. Germline CDR1 DFQATT, CDR2 SNEGSKA (reference sequence).

V gene TRBV5-1 combines with J gene TRBJ1-5, with D uncertain. V was shortened by 4 bases and J by 6 bases, with 11 bases between the two germline ends. The CDR3 extends over 13 amino acids. Germline V gene lookup returns CDR1 SGHRS and CDR2 YFSETQ. CDR3: CASSQRTGQPQHF. CDR3 nucleotides: TGCGCCAGCAGCCAAAGGACCGGTCAGCCCCAGCATTTT.

J is TRBJ1-4 and V is TRBV7-2; D might be TRBD1 (5 bases). CDR1 and CDR2 (germline): SGHTA, FQGNSA. V lost 0 bases and J 4 bases, leaving 9 bases between the germline ends. The CDR3 has 15 residues. The CDR3 bases are TGTGCCAGCAGCTTAGCGGGACGGATTAATGAAAAACTGTTTTTT. It translates to CASSLAGRINEKLFF.

This clonotype was counted between two and nine times. This chain connects TRBV20-1 to TRBJ2-5, with 7 bases lining up with TRBD2. This CDR3 has 15 residues. The junction had 7 bases not matched to a gene; V was cut back by 3 bases and J by 0 bases. Germline loops: CDR1 DFQATT, CDR2 SNEGSKA (reference sequence). CDR3 sequence: CSASQAGVHQETQYF. The CDR3 region has the DNA TGCAGTGCTAGCCAGGCGGGGGTTCACCAAGAGACCCAGTACTTC.

The chain employs TRBV25-1 and TRBJ2-3, with D perhaps matching TRBD1 or TRBD2 (5 bases each). This CDR3 spans 14 amino acids. CDR1 MGHDK and CDR2 SYGVNS come from the germline V gene. The V gene lost 7 bases and the J gene lost 6 bases, with 17 bases spanning the gap. CDR3 region: CASKGDVRADTQYF. The CDR3 DNA reads TGTGCCAGCAAAGGGGATGTGAGGGCCGATACGCAGTATTTT.